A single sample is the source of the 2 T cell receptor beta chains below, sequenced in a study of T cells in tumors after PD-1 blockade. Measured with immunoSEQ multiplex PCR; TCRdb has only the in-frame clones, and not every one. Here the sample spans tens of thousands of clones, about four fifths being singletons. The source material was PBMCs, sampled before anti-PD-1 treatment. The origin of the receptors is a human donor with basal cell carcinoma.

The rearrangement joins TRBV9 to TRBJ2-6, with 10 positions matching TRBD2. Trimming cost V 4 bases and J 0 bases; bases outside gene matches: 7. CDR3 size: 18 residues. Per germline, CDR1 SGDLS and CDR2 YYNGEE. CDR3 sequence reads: CASSPGLARASGANVLTF. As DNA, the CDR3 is TGTGCCAGCAGCCCGGGACTAGCGAGAGCCTCTGGGGCCAACGTCCTGACTTTC.

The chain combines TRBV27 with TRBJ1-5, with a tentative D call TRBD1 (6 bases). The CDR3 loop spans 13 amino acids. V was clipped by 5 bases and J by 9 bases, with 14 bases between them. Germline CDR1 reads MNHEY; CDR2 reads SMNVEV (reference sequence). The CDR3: CASSKGDTLPQHF. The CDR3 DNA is TGTGCCAGCAGTAAAGGGGACACGCTGCCCCAGCATTTT.